Listed below are T cell receptor beta chains from one sample, sequenced in a study of shared clonotypes between healthy human individuals. Profiling relied on immunoSEQ multiplex PCR, and the TCRdb table lists in-frame clones only, not all of them. The table records over 2 million clones, roughly 96% of them present only once. Sequenced: naive CD4+ T cells sorted from blood. These receptors all come from a man between 18 and 35 years old in good health. Each CDR3 is given with its conserved first and last residue. A D gene is named only where the DNA matches it firmly. Expanded clones are given a class, and other clones once, few, many or no size at all.

V gene	D gene	J gene	clone size	CDR3 DNA	CDR3 protein
TRBV6-5	-	TRBJ1-6	few	TGTGCCAGCAGTTACTCAGTAGGGGGGCTTTCACCCCTCCACTTT	CASSYSVGGLSPLHF
TRBV29-1	TRBD1	TRBJ1-2	-	TGCAGCGTTGAACCTTCGACAGGGTCGGGCTACACCTTC	CSVEPSTGSGYTF
TRBV5-1	TRBD1	TRBJ1-2	-	TGCGCCAGTACAAGTTTAACGGGGACAGGGGGCCGCGGCTACACCTTC	CASTSLTGTGGRGYTF
TRBV7-8	TRBD1	TRBJ2-3	-	TGTGCCAGCAACACGGGACAGGGGACAGATACGCAGTATTTT	CASNTGQGTDTQYF
TRBV9	TRBD2	TRBJ2-1	-	TGTGCCAGCAGCGTAGATAGCGGGACCTACAATGAGCAGTTCTTC	CASSVDSGTYNEQFF
TRBV29-1	-	TRBJ2-3	-	TGCAGCGTGGCGCCGAGCACAGATACGCAGTATTTT	CSVAPSTDTQYF
TRBV6-6	TRBD1	TRBJ1-2	-	TGTGCCAGCAGTTACTCGAGCAGGGGGCCGAACTATGGCTACACCTTC	CASSYSSRGPNYGYTF
TRBV7-9	-	TRBJ2-5	-	TGTGCCAGCAGCTTGGGATCACAGACCGGGTCCATTCAAGAGACCCAGTACTTC	CASSLGSQTGSIQETQYF
TRBV27	-	TRBJ1-4	-	TGTGCCAGCAGGCGAGAGGGAGATAATGAAAAACTGTTTTTT	CASRREGDNEKLFF
TRBV10-3	-	TRBJ1-6	once	TGTGCCATCAGTGATTGGTACGCTTGGGGTAATTCACCCCTCCACTTT	CAISDWYAWGNSPLHF
TRBV15	-	TRBJ2-1	-	TGTGCCACCAGCAGAGATAAAGGGTCCTACAATGAGCAGTTCTTC	CATSRDKGSYNEQFF
TRBV4-2	TRBD1	TRBJ2-4	-	TGTGCCAGCAGAGAACAGGGACAGGGCAAAAACATTCAGTACTTC	CASREQGQGKNIQYF
TRBV5-1	TRBD1	TRBJ2-7	once	TGCGCCAGCAGCTCCGACAGGGGGGCCTACGAGCAGTACTTC	CASSSDRGAYEQYF
TRBV5-1	-	TRBJ2-2	-	TGCGCCAGCAGCTTGGAGCCCACGAACACCGGGGAGCTGTTTTTT	CASSLEPTNTGELFF
TRBV6-6	-	TRBJ2-5	-	TGTGCCAGCAGTTATTCGGGTTCCCAAGAGACCCAGTACTTC	CASSYSGSQETQYF
TRBV5-6	-	TRBJ1-6	-	TGTGCCAGCAGCTTGGGTATTGGGGACTCACCCCTCCACTTT	CASSLGIGDSPLHF
TRBV4-3	TRBD2	TRBJ2-1	-	TGCGCCAGCAGCCTCGGGACTAGCGGGAGGTACAATGAGCAGTTCTTC	CASSLGTSGRYNEQFF
TRBV10-3	-	TRBJ2-3	-	TGTGCCATCAGTGGGGAAGATACGCAGTATTTT	CAISGEDTQYF
TRBV18	TRBD1	TRBJ1-3	-	TGTGCCAGCTCACCTTTTGGACAGGGACACTCTGGAAACACCATATATTTT	CASSPFGQGHSGNTIYF
TRBV27	-	TRBJ1-1	-	TGTGCCAGCAGTTCACAGGGATTGCCTCCTTTCTTT	CASSSQGLPPFF
TRBV21-1	-	TRBJ1-5	-	TGTGCCAGCAGCAAACCCACGACAGGGAGCAGCAATCAGCCCCAGCATTTT	CASSKPTTGSSNQPQHF
TRBV9	TRBD2	TRBJ2-3	-	TGTGCCAGCAGCATTACTAGCGGGGGGGCCGCAGATACGCAGTATTTT	CASSITSGGAADTQYF